This entry features one T cell receptor beta chain sequence. What antigen it recognizes has not been identified. Per-nucleotide qualities are absent, and no much larger clonotype sits a single base away. Genomic DNA was extracted from sorted cells for sequencing of the TCRbeta CDR3 region. The immunoSEQ Assay was used for sequencing of TCRbeta CDR3 regions. Held by TCRdb, this immuneACCESS table contains in-frame sequences only and omits some clones. Under half of the omission traces to an unresolved V gene where checked; the cause of the rest is unknown. The sample table contains about 93,000 clones; only one count was recorded for about 91% of them. The top ten constitute roughly 0.5% of the sample. Patients with a history of autoimmune disease or receiving systemic immunosuppression were excluded from the trial. Peripheral blood for TCR sequencing was collected from all dose cohorts at baseline, on cycle 4 day 1, and on cycle 7 day 1. Samples were obtained from an open-label, multicenter, first-in-human phase I dose-escalation trial of ivuxolimab. The trial enrolled adults with locally advanced or metastatic head and neck squamous cell, hepatocellular, melanoma or renal cell carcinoma. Before TCR sequencing, CD4+ and CD8+ T cells were separately sorted from peripheral blood.

The sample belongs to a study of OX40 agonist ivuxolimab in advanced cancers. In terms of the full investigation: Ivuxolimab, which targeted the costimulatory receptor OX40 (CD134), was an agonistic, fully human IgG2 monoclonal antibody. Partial responses occurred in three dose-escalation patients, of whom one had hepatocellular carcinoma and two had cutaneous melanoma. The paper reports the monotherapy dose-escalation portion (N = 52 patients) of the phase I ivuxolimab trial. Prior anti-PD-1, anti-PD-L1 or anti-CTLA-4 therapy was permitted, and checkpoint inhibitors had been received by more than 35% of dose-escalation patients. In the dose-escalation cohort, roughly 80% of patients were male, and the mean age was approximately 60 years, with a range of roughly 23 to 85. Peripheral TCRbeta sequencing aimed to test whether ivuxolimab altered TCR sequence diversity and caused clonal T-cell expansion. Of the roughly 52 dose-escalation patients, hepatocellular carcinoma was present in approximately 20, melanoma in roughly 15, renal cell carcinoma in 9 and head and neck cancer in 9. Intravenous ivuxolimab was administered to patients every 2 weeks at six dose levels: 0.01, 0.1, 0.3, 1.5, 3 and 10 mg/kg.

Study-wide conclusions, independent of this receptor: Which antigens the clonally expanded peripheral T cells were specific for was not determined. Low levels of normalized T-cell clonal expansion were also seen in some nonresponding patients. At doses of 0.1 to 3.0 mg/kg, clonal expansion of both CD4+ and CD8+ T cells in blood was seen between baseline and week 6. After ivuxolimab, expanded clones were on average more numerous among CD8+ T cells than among CD4+ T cells. In the 0.1-3.0 mg/kg groups, partial responders had among the lowest normalized peripheral clonal expansion, particularly in CD8+ T cells.

Spanning cysteine to phenylalanine, the CDR3 consists of 13 amino acids. Only the CDR3 DNA is retained, 39 bases long and in frame from the first base. The junction shows trimming of 5 bases on V and 5 bases on J, and the gene matches do not reach 5 bases of it. CDR1 and CDR2, per the germline V gene, are SNHLY and FYNNEI. The specimen comprised CD4+ or CD8+ T cells sorted from blood, sampled in a trial of the OX40 agonist ivuxolimab. Recombination linked TRBV2 to TRBJ2-5, with 7 bases in between that match TRBD1. This TCR was recovered from an adult with an advanced solid tumor such as melanoma, head and neck, liver or kidney cancer. The sequenced DNA: TGTGCCAGCAGTTACAGGGGTGGGGAGACCCAGTACTTC. Translation gives CASSYRGGETQYF.